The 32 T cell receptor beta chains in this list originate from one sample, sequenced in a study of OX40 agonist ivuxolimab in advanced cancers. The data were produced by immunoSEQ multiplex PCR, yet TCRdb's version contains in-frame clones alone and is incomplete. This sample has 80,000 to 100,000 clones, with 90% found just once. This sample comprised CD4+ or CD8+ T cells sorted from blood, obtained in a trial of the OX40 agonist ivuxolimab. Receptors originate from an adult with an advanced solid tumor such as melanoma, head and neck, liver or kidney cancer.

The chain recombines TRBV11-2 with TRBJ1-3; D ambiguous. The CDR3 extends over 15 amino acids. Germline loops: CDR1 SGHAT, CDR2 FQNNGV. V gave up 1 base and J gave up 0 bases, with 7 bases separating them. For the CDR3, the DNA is TGTGCCAGCAGCTTAGTGGCGGTCTCTGGAAACACCATATATTTT. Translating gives CASSLVAVSGNTIYF.

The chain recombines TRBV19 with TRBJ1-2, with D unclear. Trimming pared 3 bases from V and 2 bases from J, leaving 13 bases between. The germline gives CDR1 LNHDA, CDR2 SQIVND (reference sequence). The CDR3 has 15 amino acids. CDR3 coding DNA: TGTGCCAGTAGTATTTATGCGAGTGGAAACTATGGCTACACCTTC. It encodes CASSIYASGNYGYTF.

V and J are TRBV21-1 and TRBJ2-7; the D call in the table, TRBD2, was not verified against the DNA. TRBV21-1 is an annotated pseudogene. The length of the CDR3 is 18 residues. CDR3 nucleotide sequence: TGTGCCAGCAGCAAAGATCCAGGACTAGCGGAAGGGGGGAACGAGCAGTACTTC. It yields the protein CASSKDPGLAEGGNEQYF.

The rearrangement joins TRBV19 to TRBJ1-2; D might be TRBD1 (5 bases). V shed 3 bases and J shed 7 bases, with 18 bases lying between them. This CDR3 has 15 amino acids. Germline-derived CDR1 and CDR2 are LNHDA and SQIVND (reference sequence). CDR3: CASSIEWGGMVGYTF. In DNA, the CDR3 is TGTGCCAGTAGTATTGAGTGGGGCGGCATGGTTGGCTACACCTTC.

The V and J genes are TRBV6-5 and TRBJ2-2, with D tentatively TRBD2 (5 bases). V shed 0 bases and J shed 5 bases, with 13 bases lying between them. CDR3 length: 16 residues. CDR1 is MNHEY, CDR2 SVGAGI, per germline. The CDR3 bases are TGTGCCAGCAGTTACTCAGGTGGGAGAAGAACCGGGGAGCTGTTTTTT. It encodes CASSYSGGRRTGELFF.

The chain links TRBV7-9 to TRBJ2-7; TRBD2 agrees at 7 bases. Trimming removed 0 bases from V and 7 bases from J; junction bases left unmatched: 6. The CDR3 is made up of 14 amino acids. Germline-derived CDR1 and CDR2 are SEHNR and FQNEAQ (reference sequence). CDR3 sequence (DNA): TGTGCCAGCAGCTTAGCCCGTCTAGCGGAAGAGCAGTACTTC. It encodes CASSLARLAEEQYF.

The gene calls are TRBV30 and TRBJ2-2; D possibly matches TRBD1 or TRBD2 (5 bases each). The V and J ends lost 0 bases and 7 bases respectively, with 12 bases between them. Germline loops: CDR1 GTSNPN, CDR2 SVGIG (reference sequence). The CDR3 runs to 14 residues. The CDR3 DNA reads TGTGCCTGGAGTGTCGGGGCAAATAGCGGGGAGCTGTTTTTT. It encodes CAWSVGANSGELFF.

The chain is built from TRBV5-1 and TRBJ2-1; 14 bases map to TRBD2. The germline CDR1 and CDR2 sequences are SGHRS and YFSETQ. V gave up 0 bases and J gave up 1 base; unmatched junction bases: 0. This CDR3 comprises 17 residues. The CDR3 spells CASSLGTSGRSYNEQFF. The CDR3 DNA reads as TGCGCCAGCAGCTTGGGGACTAGCGGGAGGTCCTACAATGAGCAGTTCTTC.

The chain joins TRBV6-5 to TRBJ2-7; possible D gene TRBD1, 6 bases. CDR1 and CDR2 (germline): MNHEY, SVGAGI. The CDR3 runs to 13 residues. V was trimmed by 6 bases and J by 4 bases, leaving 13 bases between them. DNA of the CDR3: TGTGCCAGCAGGGACAGTAGGGGTTACGAGCAGTACTTC. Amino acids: CASRDSRGYEQYF.

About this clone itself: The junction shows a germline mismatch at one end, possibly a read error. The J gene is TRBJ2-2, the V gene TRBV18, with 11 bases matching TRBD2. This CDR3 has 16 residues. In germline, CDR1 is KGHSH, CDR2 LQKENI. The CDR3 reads CASSPRLAGGTEELFF. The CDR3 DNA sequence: TGTGCCAGCTCACCACGCCTAGCGGGAGGCACCGAGGAGCTGTTTTTT.

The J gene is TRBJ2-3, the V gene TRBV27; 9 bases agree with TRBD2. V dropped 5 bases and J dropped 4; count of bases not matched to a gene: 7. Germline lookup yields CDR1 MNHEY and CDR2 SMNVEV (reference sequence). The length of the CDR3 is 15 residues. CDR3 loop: CASSQIAGVSDTQYF. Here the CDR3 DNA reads TGTGCCAGCAGTCAAATAGCGGGAGTTTCAGATACGCAGTATTTT.

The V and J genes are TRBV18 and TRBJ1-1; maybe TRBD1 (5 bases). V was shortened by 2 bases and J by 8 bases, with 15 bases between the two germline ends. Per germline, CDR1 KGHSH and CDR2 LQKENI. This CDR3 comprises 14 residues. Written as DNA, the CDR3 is TGTGCCAGCTCACCAAGGGGCAGAGATTTCGAAGCTTTCTTT. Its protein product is CASSPRGRDFEAFF.

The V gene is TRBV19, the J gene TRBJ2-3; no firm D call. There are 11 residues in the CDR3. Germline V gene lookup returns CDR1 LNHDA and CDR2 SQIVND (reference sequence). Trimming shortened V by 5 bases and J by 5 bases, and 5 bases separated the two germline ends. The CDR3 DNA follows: TGTGCCAGTAGTGTAGGAGATACGCAGTATTTT. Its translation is CASSVGDTQYF.

CDR3 residues: CASCRGGQGRTEAFF. The DNA of the CDR3 is TGTGCCAGCTGCAGGGGGGGACAGGGTCGCACTGAAGCTTTCTTT. The V call is TRBV28, the J call TRBJ1-1; 9 nucleotides align to TRBD1. Trimming took 8 bases from V and 4 from J; bases not matched to a gene: 11. Per the germline V gene, CDR1 is MDHEN and CDR2 is SYDVKM. The CDR3 sequence is 15 residues long.

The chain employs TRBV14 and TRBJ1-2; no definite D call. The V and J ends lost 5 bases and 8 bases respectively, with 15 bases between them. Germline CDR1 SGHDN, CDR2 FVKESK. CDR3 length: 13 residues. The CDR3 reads CASSETQTSGYTF. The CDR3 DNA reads TGTGCCAGCAGCGAGACACAAACCAGCGGCTACACCTTC.

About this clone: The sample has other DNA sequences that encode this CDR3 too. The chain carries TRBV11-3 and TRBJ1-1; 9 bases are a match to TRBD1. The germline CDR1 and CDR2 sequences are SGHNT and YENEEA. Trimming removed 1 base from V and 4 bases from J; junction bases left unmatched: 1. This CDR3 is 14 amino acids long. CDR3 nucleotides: TGTGCCAGCAGCTTAGGACAGGGGGGCACTGAAGCTTTCTTT. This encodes CASSLGQGGTEAFF.

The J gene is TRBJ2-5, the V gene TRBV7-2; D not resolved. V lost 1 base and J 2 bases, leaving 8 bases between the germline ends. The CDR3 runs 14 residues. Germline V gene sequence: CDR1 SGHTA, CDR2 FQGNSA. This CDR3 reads CASSLVVGQETQYF. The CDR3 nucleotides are TGTGCCAGCAGCTTAGTGGTGGGTCAAGAGACCCAGTACTTC.

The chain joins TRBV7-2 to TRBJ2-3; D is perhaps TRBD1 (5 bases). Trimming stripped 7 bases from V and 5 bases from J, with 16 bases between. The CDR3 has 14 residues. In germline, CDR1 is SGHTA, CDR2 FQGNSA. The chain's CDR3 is CASTQGLGVDTQYF. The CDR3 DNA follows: TGTGCCAGCACCCAGGGATTAGGGGTAGATACGCAGTATTTT. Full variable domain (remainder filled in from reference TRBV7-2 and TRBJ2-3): GAGVSQSPSNKVTEKGKDVELRCDPISGHTALYWYRQSLGQGLEFLIYFQGNSAPDKSGLPSDRFSAERTGGSVSTLTIQRTQQEDSAVYLCASTQGLGVDTQYFGPGTRLTVL.

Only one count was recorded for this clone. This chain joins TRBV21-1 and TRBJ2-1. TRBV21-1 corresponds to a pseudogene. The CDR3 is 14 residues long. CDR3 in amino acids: CASTPDGFNNEQFF. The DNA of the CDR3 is TGTGCCAGCACCCCAGATGGGTTCAACAATGAGCAGTTCTTC.

DNA for the CDR3: TGTGCCAGCAGCACTACGCTATCAAAGACGGAGACCCAGTACTTC. It translates to CASSTTLSKTETQYF. V usage is TRBV14 and J usage is TRBJ2-5; no definite D call. Germline CDR1 and CDR2: SGHDN and FVKESK. CDR3 length equals 15 residues. V was cut by 5 bases and J by 5 bases, with 18 bases left in between. The entire variable domain, with the rest obtained from reference TRBV14 and TRBJ2-5, is as follows: EAGVTQFPSHSVIEKGQTVTLRCDPISGHDNLYWYRRVMGKEIKFLLHFVKESKQDESGMPNNRFLAERTGGTYSTLKVQPAELEDSGVYFCASSTTLSKTETQYFGPGTRLLVL.

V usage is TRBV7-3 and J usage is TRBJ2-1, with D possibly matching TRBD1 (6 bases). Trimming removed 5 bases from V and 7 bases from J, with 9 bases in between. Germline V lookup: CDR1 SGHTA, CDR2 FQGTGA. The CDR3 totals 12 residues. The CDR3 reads CASSTTGNEQFF. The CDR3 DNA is TGTGCCAGCAGCACAACAGGGAATGAGCAGTTCTTC.

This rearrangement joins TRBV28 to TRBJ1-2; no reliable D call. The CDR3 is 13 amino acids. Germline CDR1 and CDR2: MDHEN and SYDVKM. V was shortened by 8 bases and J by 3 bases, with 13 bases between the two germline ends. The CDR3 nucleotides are TGTGCCAGCGGTCCAGGCGGGTACTATGGCTACACCTTC. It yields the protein CASGPGGYYGYTF.

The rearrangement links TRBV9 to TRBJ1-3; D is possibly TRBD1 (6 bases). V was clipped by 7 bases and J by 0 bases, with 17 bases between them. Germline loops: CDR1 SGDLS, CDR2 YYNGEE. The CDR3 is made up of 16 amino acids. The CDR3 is CASRRGEGVSGNTIYF. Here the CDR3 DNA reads TGTGCCAGCCGTCGGGGTGAGGGGGTCTCTGGAAACACCATATATTTT.

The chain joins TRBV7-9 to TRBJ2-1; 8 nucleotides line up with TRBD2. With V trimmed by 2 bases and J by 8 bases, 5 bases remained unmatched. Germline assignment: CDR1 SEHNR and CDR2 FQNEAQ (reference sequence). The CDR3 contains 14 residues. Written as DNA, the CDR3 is TGTGCCAGCAGCTTATTGGCGGGGGGCCATGAGCAGTTCTTC. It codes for CASSLLAGGHEQFF.

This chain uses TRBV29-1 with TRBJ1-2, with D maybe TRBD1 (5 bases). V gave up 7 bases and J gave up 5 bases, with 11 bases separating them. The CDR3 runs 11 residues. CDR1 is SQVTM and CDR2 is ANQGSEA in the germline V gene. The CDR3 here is CSGRGEYGYTF. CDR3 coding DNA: TGCAGCGGACGGGGGGAATATGGCTACACCTTC.

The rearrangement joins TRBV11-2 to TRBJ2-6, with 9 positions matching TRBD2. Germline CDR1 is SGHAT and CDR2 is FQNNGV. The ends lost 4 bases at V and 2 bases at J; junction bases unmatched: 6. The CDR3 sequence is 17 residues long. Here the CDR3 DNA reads TGTGCCAGCAGCTCCTGGGGACTAGCAACTGGGGCCAACGTCCTGACTTTC. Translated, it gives CASSSWGLATGANVLTF.

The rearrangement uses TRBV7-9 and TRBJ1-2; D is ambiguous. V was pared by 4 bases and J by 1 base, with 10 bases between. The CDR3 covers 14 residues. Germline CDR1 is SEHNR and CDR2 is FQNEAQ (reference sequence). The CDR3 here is CASSSLNLNYGYTF. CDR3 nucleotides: TGTGCCAGCAGCTCCCTAAACCTTAACTATGGCTACACCTTC.

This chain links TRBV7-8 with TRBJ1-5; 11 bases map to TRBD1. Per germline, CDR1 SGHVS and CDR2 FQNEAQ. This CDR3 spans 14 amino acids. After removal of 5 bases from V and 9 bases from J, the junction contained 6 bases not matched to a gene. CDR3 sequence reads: CASSPRDRGTPQHF. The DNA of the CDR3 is TGTGCCAGCAGCCCCCGGGACAGGGGGACGCCCCAGCATTTT.

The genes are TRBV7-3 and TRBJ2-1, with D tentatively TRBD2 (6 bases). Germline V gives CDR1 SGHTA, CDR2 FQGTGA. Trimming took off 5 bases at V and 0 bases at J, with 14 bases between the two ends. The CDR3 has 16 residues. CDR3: CASSQLTSSSYNEQFF. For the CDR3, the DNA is TGTGCCAGCAGCCAGCTGACTAGTAGCTCCTACAATGAGCAGTTCTTC.

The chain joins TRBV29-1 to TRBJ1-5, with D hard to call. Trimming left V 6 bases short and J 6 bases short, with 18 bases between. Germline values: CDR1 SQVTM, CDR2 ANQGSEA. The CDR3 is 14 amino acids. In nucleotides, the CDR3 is TGCAGCGTAAGCCTCACAAGGGTCGGTCAGCCCCAGCATTTT. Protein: CSVSLTRVGQPQHF.

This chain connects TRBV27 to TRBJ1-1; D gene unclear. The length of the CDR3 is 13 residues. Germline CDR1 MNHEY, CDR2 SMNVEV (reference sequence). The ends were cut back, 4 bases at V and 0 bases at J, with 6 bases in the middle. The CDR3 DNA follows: TGTGCCAGCAGTTCGAGAGTGAACACTGAAGCTTTCTTT. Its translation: CASSSRVNTEAFF.

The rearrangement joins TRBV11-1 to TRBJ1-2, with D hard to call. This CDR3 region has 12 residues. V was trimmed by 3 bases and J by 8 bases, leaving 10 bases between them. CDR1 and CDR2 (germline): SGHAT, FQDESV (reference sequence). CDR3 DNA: TGTGCCAGCAGCTTTCAAGGGCCCGGCTACACCTTC. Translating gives CASSFQGPGYTF.